This TCR beta chain is from a study of molecular identifiers for immune sequencing clone quantification. Looking at the study overall: Five aliquots were made in replicates from the RNA of approximately 20,000 or 98,000 naive CD8 cells, and four were sequenced.

Naive CD8 library inputs spanned 20,000 to 1,000,000 sorted cells and 10%, 30% or 50% RNA. A word on this clonotype: Its target is unknown.

General observations from the study: The study reportedly detected spiked Jurkat TCR RNA from one cell among some 1 million naive cells.

In germline, CDR1 is MDHEN, CDR2 SYDVKM. This CDR3 contains 15 residues. With V trimmed by 4 bases and J by 7 bases, 12 bases remained unmatched. Bulk TCR libraries were made with methods that had been previously described and with listed TCR primers. TCRdb re-derived calls from the PCR reads in MiXCR, one entry per CDR3 protein. The sample yields some 590,000 distinct CDR3 sequences, roughly 25% seen once. This TCR was sampled from a human donor in good health. Some libraries in this study had Jurkat cell RNA spiked in. The sequenced sample was naive CD8+ T cells from blood, with Jurkat cell RNA spiked in. Described subset: FACS-sorted CD8+CD4-CCR7+CD45RA+ naive T cells. The chain is built from TRBV28 and TRBJ2-7, with 8 bases fitting TRBD2. The CDR3 DNA reads as TGTGCCAGCAGTTCAGTTACGGGAGGGCCGGTAGAGCAGTACTTC. Residues: CASSSVTGGPVEQYF.